Listed below are T cell receptor beta chains from one sample, sequenced in a study of T cell responses to AZD1222 COVID-19 vaccine. Generated by immunoSEQ multiplex PCR, the TCRdb table keeps only in-frame clones and is missing some. Among about 110,000 clones, 70% to 90% were seen once, and the ten largest hold 4.4%. The sample was peripheral blood, taken 28 days after the second AZD1222 dose. These receptors all come from an adult who received the AZD1222 COVID-19 vaccine. CDR3s include the opening cysteine and the closing phenylalanine or tryptophan. A D gene is named only where the DNA matches it firmly. Clone size is not always given. Where it is, it says once, few, many or a class for expanded clones.

d_gene | len | abundance | j_gene | v_gene | CDR3nt | CDR3aa
NA | 14 | NA | TRBJ1-4 | TRBV5-4 | TGTGCCAGCAGCTTGCTCGGCGGGGATGAAAAACTGTTTTTT | CASSLLGGDEKLFF
NA | 10 | NA | TRBJ2-2 | TRBV5-4 | TGTGCTACCTACTCCGGGGAGCTGTTTTTT | CATYSGELFF
NA | 15 | few | TRBJ1-6 | TRBV5-1 | TGCGCCAGCAGCTCGACAGTCGTGGGGAATTCACCCCTCCACTTT | CASSSTVVGNSPLHF
NA | 17 | once | TRBJ1-1 | TRBV4-1 | TGCGCCAGCAGCCAGAGGGGGGGCCCCCAGGGCCTTGCTGAAGCTTTCTTT | CASSQRGGPQGLAEAFF
TRBD2 | 15 | NA | TRBJ2-2 | TRBV10-3 | TGTGCCATCACCCAGACTAGCGCTACCACCGGGGAGCTGTTTTTT | CAITQTSATTGELFF
TRBD1 | 13 | NA | TRBJ1-4 | TRBV7-3 | TGTGCCAGCAGCCCCAGGGGGACAGGGAAACTGTTTTTT | CASSPRGTGKLFF
NA | 13 | NA | TRBJ1-1 | TRBV3-1/TRBV3-2 | TGTGCCAGCAGCCAAGCATCGGGGACTGAAGCTTTCTTT | CASSQASGTEAFF
TRBD1 | 14 | NA | TRBJ2-4 | TRBV7-2 | TGTGCCAGCAGCCCGCGACAGGGCCGGAACATTCAGTACTTC | CASSPRQGRNIQYF
NA | 16 | NA | TRBJ2-4 | TRBV6-1 | TGTGCCAGCAGTGAATTAGGGGGGGTAGCCAAAAACATTCAGTACTTC | CASSELGGVAKNIQYF
NA | 17 | NA | TRBJ2-6 | TRBV7-7 | TGTGCCAGCAGCCCCGGGACGCCCGGCTCTGGGGCCAACGTCCTGACTTTC | CASSPGTPGSGANVLTF
NA | 16 | few | TRBJ2-1 | TRBV7-6 | TGTGCCAGCAGCTTACGTTCGGGACAGGCGGGGGATGAGCAGTTCTTC | CASSLRSGQAGDEQFF
TRBD1 | 17 | NA | TRBJ1-1 | TRBV5-1 | TGCGCCAGCAGCAGGGCCGGGACAGGGTACATGAACACTGAAGCTTTCTTT | CASSRAGTGYMNTEAFF
NA | 13 | NA | TRBJ2-7 | TRBV6-5 | TGTGCCAGCAAAAGAGGGGCCGTATCTGAGCAGTACTTC | CASKRGAVSEQYF
NA | 19 | NA | TRBJ1-2 | TRBV1 | TGCACCAGCAGCCAAGTGGAGCGTCAGGGTTACATTCGTGACTATGGCTACACCTTC | CTSSQVERQGYIRDYGYTF
TRBD1 | 15 | NA | TRBJ1-1 | TRBV9 | TGTGCCAGCAGCCCTTCGACAGGGGGGTCCACTGAAGCTTTCTTT | CASSPSTGGSTEAFF
TRBD2 | 13 | NA | TRBJ2-3 | TRBV30 | TGTTCCGCGGGAGAGGGTGGCACAGATACGCAGTATTTT | CSAGEGGTDTQYF
TRBD1 | 15 | once | TRBJ1-3 | TRBV28 | TGTGCCAGCAGTGCAGGACAGGGCTCTGGAAACACCATATATTTT | CASSAGQGSGNTIYF
NA | 14 | NA | TRBJ1-1 | TRBV7-8 | TGTGCCAGCAGCCCTGACAGCATGAACACTGAAGCTTTCTTT | CASSPDSMNTEAFF
TRBD1 | 13 | few | TRBJ2-7 | TRBV5-1 | TGCGCCAGCAGCCTGGACAGGGGAGACGAGCAGTACTTC | CASSLDRGDEQYF
TRBD1 | 14 | NA | TRBJ1-3 | TRBV11-2 | TGTGCCAGCAGCTGGACAGGGTCTGGAAACACCATATATTTT | CASSWTGSGNTIYF
NA | 14 | NA | TRBJ1-5 | TRBV27 | TGTGCCAGCACCCGGACGGGTAGCAATCAGCCCCAGCATTTT | CASTRTGSNQPQHF
TRBD2 | 16 | NA | TRBJ2-2 | TRBV27 | TGTGCCAGCAGTTTTTCTAGCGGGGGGCGCACCGGGGAGCTGTTTTTT | CASSFSSGGRTGELFF
NA | 15 | NA | TRBJ2-5 | TRBV3-1/TRBV3-2 | TGTGCCAGCAGCCAAGATGCTAGCTGGGAGGAGACCCAGTACTTC | CASSQDASWEETQYF
NA | 14 | NA | TRBJ2-7 | TRBV6-2/TRBV6-3 | TGTGCCAGCAGTTCGAAGATGGGTGGGAAAGAGCAGTACTTC | CASSSKMGGKEQYF
TRBD2 | 14 | NA | TRBJ2-7 | TRBV7-2 | TGTGCCAGCAGCTTAGCGGGGGGGAGCTACGAGCAGTACTTC | CASSLAGGSYEQYF
NA | 14 | NA | TRBJ1-2 | TRBV6-6 | TGTGCCAGCAGTTACTTGGGGACTTCCTATGGCTACACCTTC | CASSYLGTSYGYTF
TRBD2 | 16 | NA | TRBJ2-7 | TRBV6-2/TRBV6-3 | TGTGCCAGCAGTTACACTAGCGGGGAGCTCTCCTACGAGCAGTACTTC | CASSYTSGELSYEQYF
TRBD1 | 13 | NA | TRBJ2-2 | TRBV3-1/TRBV3-2 | TGTGCCAGGCTGGACAGGGGGCTTGGGGAGCTGTTTTTT | CARLDRGLGELFF
NA | 13 | NA | TRBJ1-3 | TRBV7-9 | TGTGCCAGCAGCCCCCGTAGGGGAAACACCATATATTTT | CASSPRRGNTIYF
NA | 19 | few | TRBJ1-5 | TRBV19 | TGTGCCAGTAGTATATTTCGGGGTCCGACAAGTCATAGCAATCAGCCCCAGCATTTT | CASSIFRGPTSHSNQPQHF
NA | 13 | NA | TRBJ1-1 | TRBV4-1 | TGCGCCAGCGCCAGGGCCGGGGTCACTGAAGCTTTCTTT | CASARAGVTEAFF
NA | 16 | NA | TRBJ2-7 | TRBV19 | TGTGCCAGTAGTATAACCGCGACCCTCTTTTCGTACGAGCAGTACTTC | CASSITATLFSYEQYF
TRBD1 | 15 | NA | TRBJ1-1 | TRBV7-9 | TGTGCCAGCAGCTCCGGACAGGGGTTGAACACTGAAGCTTTCTTT | CASSSGQGLNTEAFF
NA | 15 | NA | TRBJ2-1 | TRBV5-6 | TGTGCCAGCAGCGCGGAACAGGGTAACGTCCCTGAGCAGTTCTTC | CASSAEQGNVPEQFF
NA | 14 | NA | TRBJ1-2 | TRBV19 | TGTGCCAGTACCCCTACGGGGGGCGGCTATGGCTACACCTTC | CASTPTGGGYGYTF
NA | 13 | once | TRBJ2-1 | TRBV12-5 | TGTGCTAGTGCCCTAAGCTCCTACAATGAGCAGTTCTTC | CASALSSYNEQFF
NA | 14 | NA | TRBJ1-1 | TRBV6-5 | TGTGCCAGCGGGGGACACAGAATGAACACTGAAGCTTTCTTT | CASGGHRMNTEAFF
TRBD2 | 13 | NA | TRBJ2-5 | TRBV20-1 | TGCAGTGCTAGTATAAGCGGGGTAGAGACCCAGTACTTC | CSASISGVETQYF
TRBD2 | 15 | NA | TRBJ2-7 | TRBV14 | TGTGCCAGCAGTCTTCGACTAGCGGGAGCTTACGAGCAGTACTTC | CASSLRLAGAYEQYF